In this sample, the clone carrying this T cell receptor beta chain turned up a few times. Its specificity is unknown. The data originate from a study of CD8+ T cells in alopecia areata. Study findings and constraints: Higher clonality was seen in lesional scalp than in normal scalp, especially in alopecia totalis/universalis. Mice gave a clearer picture of TCR sharing than patients did, possibly for HLA-related reasons. Scalp repertoires also include resident alphabeta T cells from normal skin.

cDNA reverse transcribed from extracted RNA served as the sequencing template. Clones were read by immunoSEQ multiplex PCR, and TCRdb kept only the in-frame ones, dropping some. The table has about 120,000 clones, around 61% seen once; the top ten hold 2.5% to 3.5%. Cell sorting was applied to PBMCs, and CD4+ and CD8+ T cells were collected. The CDR3 sequence is 14 residues long. The ends lost 3 bases at V and 3 bases at J; junction bases unmatched: 5. Germline lookup yields CDR1 SQVTM and CDR2 ANQGSEA. The specimen sequenced was CD4+ T cells sorted from blood. V is TRBV29-1 and J is TRBJ1-2; the match to TRBD1 covers 9 bases. The source is a human donor in good health. Written as DNA, the CDR3 is TGCAGCGTTGAGAACAGGGGGCCTGACTATGGCTACACCTTC. This encodes CSVENRGPDYGYTF.